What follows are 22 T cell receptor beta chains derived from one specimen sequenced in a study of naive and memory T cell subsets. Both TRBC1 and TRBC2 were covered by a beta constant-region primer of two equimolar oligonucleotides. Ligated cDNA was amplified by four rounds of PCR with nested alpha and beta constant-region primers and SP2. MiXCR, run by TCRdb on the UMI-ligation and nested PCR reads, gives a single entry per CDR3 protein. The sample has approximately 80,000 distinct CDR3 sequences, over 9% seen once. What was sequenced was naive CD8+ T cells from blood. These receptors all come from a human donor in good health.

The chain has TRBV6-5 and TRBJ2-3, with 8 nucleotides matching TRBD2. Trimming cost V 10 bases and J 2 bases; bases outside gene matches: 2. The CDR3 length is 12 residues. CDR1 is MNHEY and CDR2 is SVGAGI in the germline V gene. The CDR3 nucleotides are TGTGCCACCGGGGGGGACACAGATACGCAGTATTTT. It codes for CATGGDTDTQYF.

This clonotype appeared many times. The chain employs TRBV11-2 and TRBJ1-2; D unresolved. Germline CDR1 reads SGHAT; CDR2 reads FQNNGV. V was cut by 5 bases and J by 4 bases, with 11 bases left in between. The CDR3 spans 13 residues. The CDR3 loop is CASSQRPGYGYTF. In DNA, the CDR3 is TGTGCCAGCAGCCAGAGGCCGGGCTATGGCTACACCTTC.

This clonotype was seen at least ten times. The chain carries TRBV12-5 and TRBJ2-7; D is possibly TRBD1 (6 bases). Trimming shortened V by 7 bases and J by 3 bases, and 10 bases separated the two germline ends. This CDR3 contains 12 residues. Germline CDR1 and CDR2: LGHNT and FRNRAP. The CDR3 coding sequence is TGTGCTAGTGCGACAGGCGGCTACGAGCAGTACTTC. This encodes CASATGGYEQYF.

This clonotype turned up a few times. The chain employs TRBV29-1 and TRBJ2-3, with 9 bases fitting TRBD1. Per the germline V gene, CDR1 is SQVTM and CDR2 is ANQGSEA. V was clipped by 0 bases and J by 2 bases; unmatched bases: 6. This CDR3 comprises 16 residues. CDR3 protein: CSVEDLDRGNTDTQYF. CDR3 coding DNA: TGCAGCGTTGAAGACCTGGACAGGGGAAACACAGATACGCAGTATTTT.

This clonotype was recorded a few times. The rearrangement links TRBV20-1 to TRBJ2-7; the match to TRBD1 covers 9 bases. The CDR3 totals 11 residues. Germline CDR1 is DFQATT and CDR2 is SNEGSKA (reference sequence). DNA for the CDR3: TGCGGCAGGGACAGGGACACCGAGCAGTACTTC. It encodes CGRDRDTEQYF.

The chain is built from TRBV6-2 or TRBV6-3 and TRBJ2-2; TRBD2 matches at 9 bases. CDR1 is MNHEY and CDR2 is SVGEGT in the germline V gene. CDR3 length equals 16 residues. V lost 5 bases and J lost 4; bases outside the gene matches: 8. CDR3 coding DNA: TGTGCCAGCAGTACCTCTAGCGGGGCTATCACCGGGGAGCTGTTTTTT. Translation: CASSTSSGAITGELFF.

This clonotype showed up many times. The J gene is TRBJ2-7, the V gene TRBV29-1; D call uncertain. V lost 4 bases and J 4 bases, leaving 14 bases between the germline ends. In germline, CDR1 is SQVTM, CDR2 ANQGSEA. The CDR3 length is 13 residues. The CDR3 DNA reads TGCAGCGTTGTCTCTATGGCGCGATACGAGCAGTACTTC. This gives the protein CSVVSMARYEQYF.

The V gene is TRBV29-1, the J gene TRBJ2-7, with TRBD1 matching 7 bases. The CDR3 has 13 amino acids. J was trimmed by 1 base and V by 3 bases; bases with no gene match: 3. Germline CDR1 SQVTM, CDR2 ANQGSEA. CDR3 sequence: CSVDGDSSYEQYF. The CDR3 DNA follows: TGCAGCGTTGATGGGGACAGTTCCTACGAGCAGTACTTC.

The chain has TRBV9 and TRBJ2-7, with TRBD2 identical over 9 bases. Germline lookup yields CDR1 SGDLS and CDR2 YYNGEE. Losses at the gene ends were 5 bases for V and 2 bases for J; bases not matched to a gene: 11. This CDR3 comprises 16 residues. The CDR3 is CASSGGASGATYEQYF. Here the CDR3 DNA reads TGTGCCAGCAGTGGGGGGGCTAGCGGGGCAACCTACGAGCAGTACTTC.

CDR3 sequence reads: CSARDVPSGRSYEQYF. CDR3 in DNA: TGCAGTGCTAGAGATGTCCCTAGCGGGAGGTCGTACGAGCAGTACTTC. The chain couples TRBV20-1 to TRBJ2-7; 11 positions match TRBD2. The V segment lost 0 bases and the J segment 4 bases; nucleotides outside the gene matches: 8. The germline V gene encodes CDR1 DFQATT and CDR2 SNEGSKA (reference sequence). CDR3 length: 16 amino acids.

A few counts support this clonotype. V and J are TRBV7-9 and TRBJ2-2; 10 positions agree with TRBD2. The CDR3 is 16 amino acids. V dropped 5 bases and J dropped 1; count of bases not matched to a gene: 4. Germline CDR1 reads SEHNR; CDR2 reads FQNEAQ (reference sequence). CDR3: CASSPGLARNTGELFF. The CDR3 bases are TGTGCCAGCAGCCCGGGACTAGCGCGGAACACCGGGGAGCTGTTTTTT. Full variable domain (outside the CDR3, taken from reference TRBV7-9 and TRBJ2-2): DTGVSQNPRHKITKRGQNVTFRCDPISEHNRLYWYRQTLGQGPEFLTYFQNEAQLEKSRLLSDRFSAERPKGSFSTLEIQRTEQGDSAMYLCASSPGLARNTGELFFGEGSRLTVL.

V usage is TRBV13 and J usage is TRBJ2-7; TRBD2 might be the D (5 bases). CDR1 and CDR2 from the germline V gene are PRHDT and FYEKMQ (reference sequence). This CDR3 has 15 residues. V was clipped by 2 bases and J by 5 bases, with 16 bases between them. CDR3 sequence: CASSLKRGPIHEQYF. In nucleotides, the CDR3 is TGTGCCAGCAGCTTAAAGCGAGGGCCGATTCACGAGCAGTACTTC.

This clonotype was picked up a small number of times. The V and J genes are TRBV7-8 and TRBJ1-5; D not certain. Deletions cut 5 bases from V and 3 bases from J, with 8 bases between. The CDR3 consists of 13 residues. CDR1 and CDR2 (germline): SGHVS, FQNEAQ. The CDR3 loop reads CASSETSNQPQHF. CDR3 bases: TGTGCCAGCAGCGAGACTTCCAATCAGCCCCAGCATTTT. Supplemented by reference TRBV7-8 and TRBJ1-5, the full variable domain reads GAGVSQSPRYKVAKRGQDVALRCDPISGHVSLFWYQQALGQGPEFLTYFQNEAQLDKSGLPSDRFFAERPEGSVSTLKIQRTQQEDSAVYLCASSETSNQPQHFGDGTRLSIL.

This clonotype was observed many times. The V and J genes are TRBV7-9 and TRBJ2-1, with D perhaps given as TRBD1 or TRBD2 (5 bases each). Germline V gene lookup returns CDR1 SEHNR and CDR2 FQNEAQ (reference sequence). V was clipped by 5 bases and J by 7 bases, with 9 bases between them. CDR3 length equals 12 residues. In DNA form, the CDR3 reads TGTGCCAGCAGCGGGACGGGAAATGAGCAGTTCTTC. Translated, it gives CASSGTGNEQFF.

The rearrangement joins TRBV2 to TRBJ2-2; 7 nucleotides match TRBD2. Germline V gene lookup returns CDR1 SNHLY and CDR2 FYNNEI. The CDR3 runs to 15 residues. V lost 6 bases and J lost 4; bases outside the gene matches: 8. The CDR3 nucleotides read TGTGCCAGCAGACGCCAGGGACTACCCACCGGGGAGCTGTTTTTT. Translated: CASRRQGLPTGELFF.

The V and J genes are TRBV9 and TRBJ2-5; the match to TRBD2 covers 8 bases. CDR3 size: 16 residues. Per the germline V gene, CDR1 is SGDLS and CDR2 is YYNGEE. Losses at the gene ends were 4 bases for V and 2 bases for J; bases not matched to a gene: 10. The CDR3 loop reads CASSSRVAGRQETQYF. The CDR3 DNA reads TGTGCCAGCAGCTCCCGTGTAGCGGGAAGGCAAGAGACCCAGTACTTC.

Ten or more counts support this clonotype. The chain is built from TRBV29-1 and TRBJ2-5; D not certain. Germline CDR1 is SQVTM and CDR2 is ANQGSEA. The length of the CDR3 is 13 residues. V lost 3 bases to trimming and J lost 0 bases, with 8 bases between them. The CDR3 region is CSVEADYQETQYF. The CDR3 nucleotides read TGCAGCGTTGAGGCGGATTACCAAGAGACCCAGTACTTC.

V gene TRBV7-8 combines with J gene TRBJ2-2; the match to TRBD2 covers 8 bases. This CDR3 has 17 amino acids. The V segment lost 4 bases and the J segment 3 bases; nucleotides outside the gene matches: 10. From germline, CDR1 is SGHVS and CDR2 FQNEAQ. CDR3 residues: CASSSQLAGSYTGELFF. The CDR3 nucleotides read TGTGCCAGCAGCTCCCAATTAGCGGGATCGTACACCGGGGAGCTGTTTTTT.

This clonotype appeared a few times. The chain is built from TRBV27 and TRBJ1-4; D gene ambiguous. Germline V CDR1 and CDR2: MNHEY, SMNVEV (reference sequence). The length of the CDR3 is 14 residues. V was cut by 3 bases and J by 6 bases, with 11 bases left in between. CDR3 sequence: CASSFLGRDEKLFF. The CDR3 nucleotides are TGTGCCAGCAGTTTCTTAGGGCGAGATGAAAAACTGTTTTTT.

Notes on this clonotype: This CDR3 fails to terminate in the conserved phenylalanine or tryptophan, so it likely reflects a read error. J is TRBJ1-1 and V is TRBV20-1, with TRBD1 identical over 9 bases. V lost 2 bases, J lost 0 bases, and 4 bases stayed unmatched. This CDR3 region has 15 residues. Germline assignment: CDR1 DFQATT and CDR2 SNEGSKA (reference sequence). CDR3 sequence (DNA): TGCAGTGCTAGACCCCGGACAGGGGTGAACACTGAAGCTTTCTTA. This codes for CSARPRTGVNTEAFL.

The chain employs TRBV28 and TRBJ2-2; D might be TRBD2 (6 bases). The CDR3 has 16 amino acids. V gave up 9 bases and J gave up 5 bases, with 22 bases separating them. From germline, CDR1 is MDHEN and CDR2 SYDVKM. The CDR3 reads CASKYDPGGLTGELFF. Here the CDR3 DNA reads TGTGCCAGTAAATACGACCCCGGGGGTTTGACCGGGGAGCTGTTTTTT. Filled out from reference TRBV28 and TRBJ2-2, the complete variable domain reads DVKVTQSSRYLVKRTGEKVFLECVQDMDHENMFWYRQDPGLGLRLIYFSYDVKMKEKGDIPEGYSVSREKKERFSLILESASTNQTSMYLCASKYDPGGLTGELFFGEGSRLTVL.

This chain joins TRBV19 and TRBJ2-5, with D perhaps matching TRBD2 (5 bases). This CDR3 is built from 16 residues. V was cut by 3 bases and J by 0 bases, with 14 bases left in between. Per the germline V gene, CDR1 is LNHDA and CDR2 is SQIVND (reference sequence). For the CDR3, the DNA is TGTGCCAGTAGTATTGTGGCGGAGGCGTACCAAGAGACCCAGTACTTC. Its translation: CASSIVAEAYQETQYF.